A single sample is the source of the 29 T cell receptor beta chains below, sequenced in a study of cytomegalovirus exposure and HLA in healthy donors. PCR used 60 Vbeta primers and 13 Jbeta primers. Assay: immunoSEQ multiplex PCR; the TCRdb copy retains only in-frame clones and omits some. The sample shows about 120,000 clones, around 73% of them seen only once. The material sequenced was PBMCs. The origin of the receptors is a female donor in good health and CMV-seronegative.

The gene calls are TRBV5-4 and TRBJ1-6, with a weak D call TRBD1 (5 bases). V gave up 0 bases and J gave up 0 bases, with 10 bases separating them. The CDR3 spans 17 residues. Germline CDR1 SGHNT, CDR2 YYREEE (reference sequence). The CDR3 is CASSLDRPSSYNSPLHF. For the CDR3, the DNA is TGTGCCAGCAGCTTGGACAGGCCAAGCTCCTATAATTCACCCCTCCACTTT.

The chain combines TRBV29-1 with TRBJ2-7; D possibly corresponds to TRBD2 (5 bases). The CDR3 length is 13 residues. The V end lost 0 bases, the J end lost 4 bases, and 10 bases lay between the germline ends. The germline gives CDR1 SQVTM, CDR2 ANQGSEA. The CDR3 is CSVEDQWRYEQYF. CDR3 nucleotide sequence: TGCAGCGTTGAAGATCAGTGGAGGTACGAGCAGTACTTC.

In this sample, this clone turned up once. This chain connects TRBV5-1 to TRBJ2-7; 9 nucleotides match TRBD1. Germline values: CDR1 SGHRS, CDR2 YFSETQ. The CDR3 is 15 amino acids. V gave up 0 bases and J gave up 6 bases; unmatched junction bases: 7. The CDR3 here is CASSLGGTGFSEQYF. The DNA for the CDR3 is TGCGCCAGCAGCTTGGGCGGGACAGGGTTTTCCGAGCAGTACTTC.

This chain links TRBV11-2 with TRBJ1-2, with 12 positions matching TRBD1. Germline V gene lookup returns CDR1 SGHAT and CDR2 FQNNGV. Losses at the gene ends were 1 base for V and 6 bases for J; bases not matched to a gene: 6. This CDR3 has 16 residues. CDR3 amino acids: CASSLGVGTGGDGYTF. The CDR3 DNA reads as TGTGCCAGCAGCTTAGGGGTCGGGACAGGGGGCGATGGCTACACCTTC.

The rearrangement uses TRBV7-9 and TRBJ2-7, with 8 bases fitting TRBD1. The germline V gene has CDR1 SEHNR and CDR2 FQNEAQ (reference sequence). This CDR3 contains 14 residues. V dropped 8 bases and J dropped 2; count of bases not matched to a gene: 8. The CDR3 here is CASVAGGSTYEQYF. Here the CDR3 DNA reads TGTGCCAGCGTCGCAGGGGGCTCAACCTACGAGCAGTACTTC. The full variable domain, with the rest looked up from reference TRBV7-9 and TRBJ2-7, is DTGVSQNPRHKITKRGQNVTFRCDPISEHNRLYWYRQTLGQGPEFLTYFQNEAQLEKSRLLSDRFSAERPKGSFSTLEIQRTEQGDSAMYLCASVAGGSTYEQYFGPGTRLTVT.

The CDR3 nucleotides are TGTGCCAGCAGCCTAACGCAGGGCTCCTACGAGCAGTACTTC. Protein sequence: CASSLTQGSYEQYF. The chain uses TRBV7-8 and TRBJ2-7; TRBD1 is a possible D gene (5 bases). The germline V and J ends were trimmed by 5 bases and 0 bases, with 11 bases remaining between them. Germline lookup yields CDR1 SGHVS and CDR2 FQNEAQ. The CDR3 contains 14 residues.

The chain couples TRBV30 to TRBJ1-1, with a weak D call TRBD1 (6 bases). The V end lost 5 bases, the J end lost 4 bases, and 14 bases lay between the germline ends. The CDR3 runs 13 residues. CDR1 is GTSNPN and CDR2 is SVGIG in the germline V gene (reference sequence). The CDR3 protein is CAWRRGLSTEAFF. In nucleotides, the CDR3 is TGTGCCTGGCGCAGGGGTTTGAGCACTGAAGCTTTCTTT. Full variable domain (rest looked up from reference TRBV30 and TRBJ1-1): SQTIHQWPATLVQPVGSPLSLECTVEGTSNPNLYWYRQAAGRGLQLLFYSVGIGQISSEVPQNLSASRPQDRQFILSSKKLLLSDSGFYLCAWRRGLSTEAFFGQGTRLTVV.

This clone was seen a single time. The chain is built from TRBV7-2 and TRBJ2-5; TRBD1 might be the D (6 bases). CDR1 is SGHTA, CDR2 FQGNSA, per germline. This CDR3 is 13 amino acids long. Deletions cut 6 bases from V and 2 bases from J, with 10 bases between. CDR3 amino acids: CASSTQGQETQYF. Written as DNA, the CDR3 is TGTGCCAGCAGTACCCAGGGGCAAGAGACCCAGTACTTC.

The J gene is TRBJ1-2, the V gene TRBV23-1; D possibly corresponds to TRBD1 (6 bases). TRBV23-1 is sorted into the ORF group, with uncertain function. Trimming removed 0 bases from V and 0 bases from J, with 8 bases in between. The CDR3 consists of 15 residues. CDR3 nucleotides: TGCGCCAGCAGTCAATCATGGACAGCTAACTATGGCTACACCTTC. It codes for CASSQSWTANYGYTF.

This clone was counted between two and nine times. V and J are TRBV11-2 and TRBJ1-4; D not certain. V lost 5 bases to trimming and J lost 7 bases, with 8 bases between them. The CDR3 runs to 12 residues. Germline V gene data show CDR1 as SGHAT and CDR2 as FQNNGV. CDR3 bases: TGTGCCAGCAGCGGCCGGGGTGAAAAACTGTTTTTT. Its translation: CASSGRGEKLFF.

This rearrangement joins TRBV28 to TRBJ2-1; D uncertain. Trimming removed 5 bases from V and 4 bases from J, with 9 bases in between. The CDR3 contains 13 residues. Germline V lookup: CDR1 MDHEN, CDR2 SYDVKM. The CDR3 sequence: CASSLPTYNEQFF. In DNA form, the CDR3 reads TGTGCCAGCAGTCTGCCCACTTACAATGAGCAGTTCTTC.

V and J are TRBV10-3 and TRBJ2-5; D possibly corresponds to TRBD2 (5 bases). V was clipped by 10 bases and J by 5 bases, with 29 bases between them. Germline values: CDR1 ENHRY, CDR2 SYGVKD. This CDR3 has 17 residues. CDR3 amino acids: CATIQEPERATRETQYF. The CDR3 nucleotides are TGTGCCACCATCCAAGAGCCCGAACGGGCAACTAGGGAGACCCAGTACTTC.

There are a few counts of this clone. V gene TRBV13 combines with J gene TRBJ2-3; the match to TRBD2 covers 7 bases. V trimming: 2 bases; J trimming: 7 bases; junction bases outside the gene matches: 9. Germline CDR1 PRHDT, CDR2 FYEKMQ (reference sequence). This CDR3 is 15 amino acids long. CDR3 sequence reads: CASSLSETSTNTQYF. Here the CDR3 DNA reads TGTGCCAGCAGCTTAAGCGAGACTAGCACGAATACGCAGTATTTT.

This sequence joins TRBV28 and TRBJ2-7, with unresolved D. V was trimmed by 7 bases and J by 0 bases, leaving 13 bases between them. Germline CDR1 is MDHEN and CDR2 is SYDVKM. The CDR3 covers 14 residues. The CDR3 nucleotides read TGTGCCAGCACCGCAGCAGCGAACTCCTACGAGCAGTACTTC. It codes for CASTAAANSYEQYF.

The gene calls are TRBV19 and TRBJ2-1; 7 nucleotides line up with TRBD2. V dropped 1 base and J dropped 4; count of bases not matched to a gene: 4. The length of the CDR3 is 15 residues. CDR1 and CDR2 from the germline V gene are LNHDA and SQIVND (reference sequence). CDR3: CASSIVAGDYNEQFF. CDR3 sequence (DNA): TGTGCCAGTAGTATAGTAGCGGGCGATTACAATGAGCAGTTCTTC.

V gene TRBV10-3 combines with J gene TRBJ2-3; 13 nucleotides line up with TRBD2. The CDR3 has 15 amino acids. The ends lost 3 bases at V and 5 bases at J; junction bases unmatched: 2. Germline V gives CDR1 ENHRY, CDR2 SYGVKD. The CDR3 DNA sequence: TGTGCCATCAGTGACTGGACTAGCGGGAGAGATACGCAGTATTTT. This sequence encodes CAISDWTSGRDTQYF.

This clone was seen once. Other nucleotide sequences from this sample produce the same CDR3. This sequence joins TRBV2 and TRBJ1-4, with 7 bases lining up with TRBD1. This CDR3 is 15 amino acids long. The germline V gene encodes CDR1 SNHLY and CDR2 FYNNEI. Unmatched junction bases numbered 7, after V lost 4 bases and J lost 5 bases. The CDR3 here is CASSAGRGANEKLFF. In nucleotides, the CDR3 is TGTGCCAGCAGTGCCGGCAGGGGGGCCAATGAAAAACTGTTTTTT. Full variable domain (outside the CDR3, taken from reference TRBV2 and TRBJ1-4): EPEVTQTPSHQVTQMGQEVILRCVPISNHLYFYWYRQILGQKVEFLVSFYNNEISEKSEIFDDQFSVERPDGSNFTLKIRSTKLEDSAMYFCASSAGRGANEKLFFGSGTQLSVL.

This clone appeared a few times. This chain connects TRBV19 to TRBJ1-5; possibly TRBD1 for D (5 bases). The germline V gene encodes CDR1 LNHDA and CDR2 SQIVND (reference sequence). The CDR3 contains 14 residues. With 3 bases removed from V and 2 bases from J, the gap between germline ends came to 8 bases. The CDR3 nucleotides read TGTGCCAGTAGTATTAAAGGGGGCAATCAGCCCCAGCATTTT. Residues: CASSIKGGNQPQHF.

CDR3 protein: CASSYDGGDTEAFF. The CDR3 nucleotides read TGTGCCAGCAGTTATGACGGCGGGGACACTGAAGCTTTCTTT. The V gene is TRBV13, the J gene TRBJ1-1; D is uncertain. Deletions cut 6 bases from V and 3 bases from J, with 14 bases between. Germline V gene data show CDR1 as PRHDT and CDR2 as FYEKMQ (reference sequence). This CDR3 comprises 14 residues.

V usage is TRBV19 and J usage is TRBJ2-1; D gene uncertain. CDR1 and CDR2 from the germline V gene are LNHDA and SQIVND (reference sequence). The CDR3 totals 13 residues. Trimming shortened V by 5 bases and J by 4 bases, and 9 bases separated the two germline ends. The CDR3 sequence: CASSRHIYNEQFF. The CDR3 DNA follows: TGTGCCAGTAGTCGACATATATACAATGAGCAGTTCTTC.

This clone was counted between two and nine times. The genes are TRBV19 and TRBJ2-7, with 8 bases aligning to TRBD2. The CDR3 contains 14 residues. CDR1 and CDR2 (germline): LNHDA, SQIVND (reference sequence). With V trimmed by 2 bases and J by 0 bases, 0 bases remained unmatched. CDR3 sequence (DNA): TGTGCCAGTAGTATAACTAGCGGCTCCTACGAGCAGTACTTC. It encodes CASSITSGSYEQYF.

The chain recombines TRBV6-6 with TRBJ2-7; D might be TRBD2 (6 bases). The CDR3 sequence is 15 residues long. V was cut by 6 bases and J by 3 bases, with 18 bases left in between. CDR1 and CDR2 (germline): MNHNY, SVGAGI (reference sequence). Here the CDR3 reads CASRRSSGSYYEQYF. CDR3 sequence (DNA): TGTGCCAGCAGGCGATCTTCCGGGAGCTACTACGAGCAGTACTTC.

The chain couples TRBV21-1 to TRBJ2-1; TRBD2 was called by the table and not checked on the DNA. TRBV21-1 is deemed a pseudogene. The CDR3 runs to 15 residues. CDR3 amino acids: CASSKGTGGANEQFF. The CDR3 region has the DNA TGTGCCAGCAGCAAAGGGACGGGAGGGGCCAATGAGCAGTTCTTC.

This chain connects TRBV9 to TRBJ2-2; D remains ambiguous. The germline V and J ends were trimmed by 0 bases and 5 bases, with 5 bases remaining between them. The CDR3 has 13 amino acids. Germline V gives CDR1 SGDLS, CDR2 YYNGEE. CDR3 loop: CASSVVSTGELFF. CDR3 nucleotides: TGTGCCAGCAGCGTAGTTTCTACCGGGGAGCTGTTTTTT.

V gene TRBV6-5 combines with J gene TRBJ1-1; D is uncertain. CDR3 length: 14 residues. V was clipped by 4 bases and J by 1 base, with 10 bases between them. The germline CDR1 and CDR2 sequences are MNHEY and SVGAGI. The CDR3 DNA follows: TGTGCCAGCAGTTTCTACGGAGGGAACACTGAAGCTTTCTTT. Amino acid sequence: CASSFYGGNTEAFF.

This clone was counted once. The chain couples TRBV28 to TRBJ2-7; possibly TRBD1 for D (5 bases). Germline V gene data show CDR1 as MDHEN and CDR2 as SYDVKM. Trimming cost V 2 bases and J 3 bases, with 11 bases left between them. CDR3 size: 14 residues. The CDR3 is CASSLRLRVYEQYF. The CDR3 coding sequence is TGTGCCAGCAGTTTAAGGCTCAGGGTCTACGAGCAGTACTTC.

The chain combines TRBV25-1 with TRBJ2-5; 7 nucleotides match TRBD1. V lost 8 bases, J lost 1 base, and 4 bases stayed unmatched. The CDR3 consists of 13 residues. Germline-derived CDR1 and CDR2 are MGHDK and SYGVNS. CDR3 coding DNA: TGTGCCAGCGAGGGACAGCGCCAAGAGACCCAGTACTTC. Its translation: CASEGQRQETQYF.

V usage is TRBV29-1 and J usage is TRBJ1-2; D unresolved. CDR1 is SQVTM, CDR2 ANQGSEA, per germline. V gave up 4 bases and J gave up 0 bases, with 12 bases separating them. This CDR3 is built from 14 residues. This CDR3 reads CSVGQAWANYGYTF. CDR3 nucleotide sequence: TGCAGCGTTGGCCAGGCATGGGCTAACTATGGCTACACCTTC.

The chain joins TRBV5-6 to TRBJ1-5; no clear D. Germline assignment: CDR1 SGHDT and CDR2 YYEEEE. This CDR3 has 13 residues. Trimming removed 1 base at V and 7 bases at J, with 9 bases between. This CDR3 is CASSLSPAQPQHF. The CDR3 nucleotides read TGTGCCAGCAGCTTGAGCCCCGCACAGCCCCAGCATTTT.